This T cell receptor (beta chain) was documented in a study of graft-versus-host responses after intestinal transplantation. Turning to the study itself: All recipients got anti-thymocyte globulin induction, then tacrolimus and steroids for approximately 3 years.

V dropped 5 bases and J dropped 6; count of bases not matched to a gene: 10. The CDR3 consists of 17 residues. Germline V lookup: CDR1 SGHTA, CDR2 FQGTGA. The assay was immunoSEQ multiplex PCR, and TCRdb's table has in-frame clones only and misses some. The repertoire holds approximately 16,000 clones, 65% to 90% seen once, with about 6.1% in the top ten. Study results and caveats: The highest levels of circulating GvH clones went along with early declines in HvG clones after transplant.

Graft-derived tissue was subjected to processing to liberate intraepithelial and lamina propria lymphocytes. This clone has just one count. Its cognate antigen is unknown. This clonotype originated in a human patient who received an intestinal transplant, so some T cells may come from the graft donor. V and J are TRBV7-3 and TRBJ2-1, with 13 positions matching TRBD2. The material was ileum tissue, obtained 17 days after transplant. CDR3 loop: CASSPQPGTSGINEQFF. In nucleotides, the CDR3 is TGTGCCAGCAGCCCCCAACCCGGGACTAGCGGGATCAATGAGCAGTTCTTC. Supplemented by reference TRBV7-3 and TRBJ2-1, the full variable domain reads GAGVSQTPSNKVTEKGKYVELRCDPISGHTALYWYRQSLGQGPEFLIYFQGTGAADDSGLPNDRFFAVRPEGSVSTLKIQRTERGDSAVYLCASSPQPGTSGINEQFFGPGTRLTVL.